This entry is about one T cell receptor (beta chain). Its cognate antigen is unknown. RNA transcripts served as the template for amplifying TCR beta CDR3 regions. The TCR CDR3 first-round RT-PCR relied on the HTBI primer set. TCRdb independently ran MiXCR on the multiplex PCR reads; one entry per CDR3 protein. Among roughly 840,000 distinct CDR3 sequences listed, roughly 37% were seen once. The data were taken from a study of T cells in Graves' hyperthyroidism and ophthalmopathy. CDR3 size: 12 residues. Trimming took 3 bases from V and 9 from J; bases not matched to a gene: 4. CDR1 is SEHNR and CDR2 is FQNEAQ in the germline V gene (reference sequence). Overall study results and limits: Expanded thyroid clonotypes (above 0.001) were mostly also found in blood.

Sequenced: blood. This TCR was sampled from a young man with Graves' hyperthyroidism. The genes are TRBV7-9 and TRBJ2-7, with 8 bases matching TRBD1. The CDR3: CASSLGQAGQYF. CDR3 sequence (DNA): TGTGCCAGCAGCTTGGGACAGGCCGGGCAGTACTTC.